The 8 T cell receptor beta chains reported below all come from one sample, sequenced in a study of blood T cell repertoires in COVID-19. This table comes from immunoSEQ multiplex PCR, and its TCRdb copy is limited to in-frame clones, with some not included. The sample contains approximately 230,000 clones, 87% of which appear only once. Sequenced: peripheral blood. The receptors originated from a young man with active or convalescent COVID-19.

The V and J genes are TRBV18 and TRBJ2-1, with TRBD2 identical over 7 bases. The CDR3 spans 16 residues. The V gene end was trimmed by 0 bases and the J gene end by 1 base; junction bases not matched to a gene: 3. The germline CDR1 and CDR2 sequences are KGHSH and LQKENI. The chain's CDR3 is CASSPPAGTSYNEQFF. CDR3 bases: TGTGCCAGCTCACCACCAGCGGGGACGTCCTACAATGAGCAGTTCTTC.

The chain has TRBV5-8 and TRBJ2-5; the D is unclear. Germline V gene lookup returns CDR1 SGHTS and CDR2 YDEGEE. CDR3 length equals 13 residues. The germline V and J ends were trimmed by 3 bases and 0 bases, with 6 bases remaining between them. CDR3 residues: CASSSPYQETQYF. CDR3 sequence (DNA): TGTGCCAGCAGCTCCCCTTACCAAGAGACCCAGTACTTC.

This chain links TRBV5-4 with TRBJ2-7; 10 bases are shared with TRBD1. The CDR3 runs 15 residues. Germline V gene lookup returns CDR1 SGHNT and CDR2 YYREEE (reference sequence). V dropped 2 bases and J dropped 5; count of bases not matched to a gene: 7. CDR3 amino acids: CASSLAGQGIHEQYF. The CDR3 nucleotides are TGTGCCAGCAGCTTAGCGGGACAGGGGATACACGAGCAGTACTTC.

This chain uses TRBV5-4 with TRBJ2-2, with TRBD2 matching 11 bases. V gave up 5 bases and J gave up 4 bases; unmatched junction bases: 10. Germline-derived CDR1 and CDR2 are SGHNT and YYREEE (reference sequence). The CDR3 covers 17 residues. Here the CDR3 reads CASSSVGTSGTTGELFF. The DNA for the CDR3 is TGTGCCAGCAGTTCGGTGGGGACTAGCGGTACCACCGGGGAGCTGTTTTTT. Combining the CDR3 with reference TRBV5-4 and TRBJ2-2 gives the whole variable domain ETGVTQSPTHLIKTRGQQVTLRCSSQSGHNTVSWYQQALGQGPQFIFQYYREEENGRGNFPPRFSGLQFPNYSSELNVNALELDDSALYLCASSSVGTSGTTGELFFGEGSRLTVL.

DNA for the CDR3: TGTGCCAGTAGTATTCTCAGCCGGGACAAGCGTGAAAAACTGTTTTTT. Translation gives CASSILSRDKREKLFF. The chain has TRBV19 and TRBJ1-4; a weak D match, TRBD1 (6 bases). The CDR3 is 16 amino acids. V was pared by 3 bases and J by 7 bases, with 18 bases between. In germline, CDR1 is LNHDA, CDR2 SQIVND (reference sequence). Combining the CDR3 with reference TRBV19 and TRBJ1-4 gives the whole variable domain DGGITQSPKYLFRKEGQNVTLSCEQNLNHDAMYWYRQDPGQGLRLIYYSQIVNDFQKGDIAEGYSVSREKKESFPLTVTSAQKNPTAFYLCASSILSRDKREKLFFGSGTQLSVL.

The rearrangement joins TRBV28 to TRBJ2-2; no firm D call. The CDR3 loop spans 13 amino acids. Per germline, CDR1 MDHEN and CDR2 SYDVKM. Trimming left V 8 bases short and J 0 bases short, with 7 bases between. As DNA, the CDR3 is TGTGCCAGCGATGACACGAACACCGGGGAGCTGTTTTTT. Translating it yields CASDDTNTGELFF.

The J gene is TRBJ1-2, the V gene TRBV20-1; D gene unclear. Per germline, CDR1 DFQATT and CDR2 SNEGSKA (reference sequence). Trimming cost V 6 bases and J 8 bases, with 13 bases left between them. This CDR3 region has 11 residues. CDR3 DNA: TGCAGTGCGATCCTAGTAGGAGGCTACACCTTC. Its translation: CSAILVGGYTF.

V is TRBV11-1 and J is TRBJ2-3; 7 bases align to TRBD2. V was pared by 3 bases and J by 3 bases, with 6 bases of the junction left unmatched. Per germline, CDR1 SGHAT and CDR2 FQDESV (reference sequence). This CDR3 is built from 15 residues. CDR3 coding DNA: TGTGCCAGCAGCTTTGGACGGGAGGAGACAGATACGCAGTATTTT. Translating it yields CASSFGREETDTQYF.